This passage covers 6 T cell receptor beta chains from one sample sequenced in a study of beta chain features in type 1 diabetes. Findings of the study overall: There was a moderate but significant shortening of TCRB CDR3s in all four CD4+ subsets of Type 1 diabetes patients.

These receptors' antigens are unknown. The sequenced template was cDNA made from the entire isolated RNA. The data were produced by immunoSEQ multiplex PCR, yet TCRdb's version contains in-frame clones alone and is incomplete. The sample has some 160,000 clones, about 10% seen once. Material: central memory CD4+ T cells from blood. The source of these receptors is a woman in her 30s with type 1 diabetes.

This clone was counted only a few times. The V gene is TRBV15, the J gene TRBJ2-2, with 9 bases lining up with TRBD2. V lost 0 bases and J lost 3; bases outside the gene matches: 5. The germline V gene has CDR1 LNHNV and CDR2 YYDKDF (reference sequence). The CDR3 runs to 17 residues. As DNA, the CDR3 is TGTGCCACCAGCAGAGATCGTTCTAGCGGGGACACCGGGGAGCTGTTTTTT. This encodes CATSRDRSSGDTGELFF.

This sequence joins TRBV5-1 and TRBJ2-3, with D maybe TRBD2 (6 bases). The germline gives CDR1 SGHRS, CDR2 YFSETQ. The CDR3 runs to 17 residues. V lost 0 bases and J 0 bases, leaving 14 bases between the germline ends. The CDR3 sequence: CASSLAPGSPSTDTQYF. As DNA, the CDR3 is TGCGCCAGCAGCTTGGCCCCCGGGAGTCCTAGCACAGATACGCAGTATTTT.

This clone turned up a few times. The chain joins TRBV9 to TRBJ2-1; TRBD2 is a possible D gene (6 bases). V was cut by 3 bases and J by 2 bases, with 9 bases left in between. Germline assignment: CDR1 SGDLS and CDR2 YYNGEE. The CDR3 loop spans 14 amino acids. In nucleotides, the CDR3 is TGTGCCAGCAGCGGGGACTTAGCCTACAATGAGCAGTTCTTC. The encoded protein is CASSGDLAYNEQFF. The full variable domain, with the rest looked up from reference TRBV9 and TRBJ2-1, is DSGVTQTPKHLITATGQRVTLRCSPRSGDLSVYWYQQSLDQGLQFLIQYYNGEERAKGNILERFSAQQFPDLHSELNLSSLELGDSALYFCASSGDLAYNEQFFGPGTRLTVL.

In DNA, the CDR3 is TGTGCCAGCAGTTTAGAGGGCCATGAGCAGTTCTTC. Amino acids: CASSLEGHEQFF. The V and J genes are TRBV28 and TRBJ2-1, with D tentatively TRBD2 (5 bases). Trimming stripped 2 bases from V and 8 bases from J, with 7 bases between. CDR3 size: 12 residues. Per the germline V gene, CDR1 is MDHEN and CDR2 is SYDVKM.

This clone was counted between two and nine times. The chain joins TRBV4-1 to TRBJ2-7, with 7 bases matching TRBD2. Trimming at V came to 0 bases and at J to 2 bases, leaving 13 bases not matched to a gene. Germline values: CDR1 MGHRA, CDR2 YSYEKL. The CDR3 covers 18 residues. For the CDR3, the DNA is TGCGCCAGCAGCCAAGAACCACACTTAGGCGGGAGCCCCTACGAGCAGTACTTC. Encoded protein: CASSQEPHLGGSPYEQYF.

The chain carries TRBV5-1 and TRBJ1-2; D remains unclear. Germline CDR1 is SGHRS and CDR2 is YFSETQ. CDR3 length: 14 amino acids. V was clipped by 0 bases and J by 0 bases, with 6 bases between them. CDR3 amino acids: CASSLDRANYGYTF. CDR3 sequence (DNA): TGCGCCAGCAGCTTGGACAGAGCTAACTATGGCTACACCTTC.